Listed here are 14 T cell receptor beta chains from one sample, sequenced in a study of blood T cell repertoires in COVID-19 (dated by TCRdb to about 2020). The library was prepared using the immunoSEQ multiplex PCR assay. The source is immuneACCESS, and TCRdb retained only in-frame sequences with V and J called. Part of the clones is not carried over; for the studies checked, unresolved V genes explain less than half of this, and the remainder is unexplained. The sample yields some 99,000 clones; 83% were counted once. The leading ten clones occupy 15% to 20% of the sample. Specimen: peripheral blood. The source is a woman aged 60 to 75 with acute or convalescent COVID-19.

The chain joins TRBV9 to TRBJ2-1; tentatively, D is TRBD2 (5 bases). Looked up from germline, CDR1 is SGDLS and CDR2 is YYNGEE. With 0 bases removed from V and 0 bases from J, the gap between germline ends came to 10 bases. The CDR3 totals 16 residues. This CDR3 reads CASSVGAGISYNEQFF. DNA of the CDR3: TGTGCCAGCAGCGTAGGCGCCGGGATCTCCTACAATGAGCAGTTCTTC.

The rearrangement uses TRBV10-1 and TRBJ1-1; D might be TRBD1 (6 bases). The CDR3 runs 13 residues. Deletions cut 6 bases from V and 4 bases from J, with 12 bases between. CDR1 and CDR2 from the germline V gene are WNHNN and SYGVQD (reference sequence). CDR3 nucleotide sequence: TGCGCCAGCAGCTTACAGGGAATCACTGAAGCTTTCTTT. Amino acid sequence: CASSLQGITEAFF.

The rearrangement links TRBV29-1 to TRBJ2-3; 9 bases line up with TRBD2. The CDR3 totals 14 residues. J was trimmed by 1 base and V by 1 base; bases with no gene match: 0. Germline V gene data show CDR1 as SQVTM and CDR2 as ANQGSEA. This CDR3 reads CSVEGTSGTDTQYF. The CDR3 DNA sequence: TGCAGCGTTGAAGGGACTAGCGGCACAGATACGCAGTATTTT.

The table lists this clone with a count of one. The chain has TRBV11-1 and TRBJ2-7; D gene ambiguous. V shed 3 bases and J shed 5 bases, with 8 bases lying between them. The CDR3 length is 12 residues. Per germline, CDR1 SGHAT and CDR2 FQDESV (reference sequence). CDR3 residues: CASSLMRNEQYF. CDR3 sequence (DNA): TGTGCCAGCAGCTTGATGAGGAACGAGCAGTACTTC.

The chain recombines TRBV6-1 with TRBJ1-1; D possibly corresponds to TRBD1 (5 bases). CDR3 size: 20 residues. Germline V gives CDR1 MNHNS, CDR2 SASEGT. Trimming cost V 2 bases and J 11 bases, with 36 bases left between them. CDR3 protein: CASSEPHRGREMSSWCWAFF. The CDR3 DNA sequence: TGTGCCAGCAGTGAACCACACCGGGGGAGGGAGATGAGTAGTTGGTGTTGGGCTTTCTTT.

J is TRBJ1-4 and V is TRBV28; D gene unclear. The V end was cut by 5 bases, the J end by 8 bases, with 9 bases between. Germline V gene lookup returns CDR1 MDHEN and CDR2 SYDVKM. The CDR3 consists of 12 residues. CDR3 DNA: TGTGCCAGCAGTGCCCGTGGCGAAAAACTGTTTTTT. Its translation is CASSARGEKLFF.

This clone occurred a few times. The chain couples TRBV2 to TRBJ1-2; D is ambiguous. The germline CDR1 and CDR2 sequences are SNHLY and FYNNEI. The CDR3 has 16 amino acids. Trimming stripped 5 bases from V and 4 bases from J, with 20 bases between. Here the CDR3 reads CASSPGGNMIPYGYTF. The CDR3 DNA is TGTGCCAGCAGTCCGGGAGGAAATATGATCCCCTATGGCTACACCTTC.

This clone occurred once. The chain joins TRBV5-4 to TRBJ1-3; 7 bases are a match to TRBD1. V gave up 1 base and J gave up 0 bases; unmatched junction bases: 7. Germline V lookup: CDR1 SGHNT, CDR2 YYREEE (reference sequence). There are 17 residues in the CDR3. The CDR3 DNA is TGTGCCAGCAGCTTGCGTCCGGCAGGGGGCTCTGGAAACACCATATATTTT. This codes for CASSLRPAGGSGNTIYF.

The chain uses TRBV10-3 and TRBJ2-7; 10 bases align to TRBD2. The germline CDR1 and CDR2 sequences are ENHRY and SYGVKD. The CDR3 consists of 13 residues. The junction had 7 bases not matched to a gene; V was cut back by 10 bases and J by 4 bases. The CDR3 region is CATLAGGRYEQYF. The CDR3 DNA reads TGTGCCACCTTAGCGGGAGGAAGGTACGAGCAGTACTTC.

The rearrangement links TRBV4-3 to TRBJ2-7; tentatively, D is TRBD2 (6 bases). V gave up 4 bases and J gave up 4 bases, with 14 bases separating them. The germline V gene has CDR1 LGHNA and CDR2 YSLEER. The CDR3 loop spans 14 amino acids. The CDR3 DNA is TGCGCCAGCAGCCCAGGGAGGTCGGCTTACGAGCAGTACTTC. Residues: CASSPGRSAYEQYF.

The V gene is TRBV5-8, the J gene TRBJ1-1, with 7 bases that match TRBD1. Germline CDR1 reads SGHTS; CDR2 reads YDEGEE. This CDR3 contains 17 residues. J was trimmed by 0 bases and V by 1 base; bases with no gene match: 9. DNA of the CDR3: TGTGCCAGCAGCTTGAGGGAGACAGGGCGGATGAACACTGAAGCTTTCTTT. This translates into CASSLRETGRMNTEAFF.

This sequence joins TRBV3-1 (or the pseudogene TRBV3-2) and TRBJ1-5; no clear D. Germline CDR1 is LGHDT and CDR2 is YNNKEL (reference sequence). The CDR3 has 13 amino acids. V dropped 4 bases and J dropped 6 bases, with 10 bases sitting between them. The CDR3 DNA follows: TGTGCCAGCAGCCCCACAGAAGTTCAGCCCCAGCATTTT. Its translation is CASSPTEVQPQHF.

The chain joins TRBV5-1 to TRBJ2-3; TRBD2 agrees at 15 bases. CDR1 and CDR2 (germline): SGHRS, YFSETQ. After removal of 4 bases from V and 4 bases from J, the junction contained 7 bases not matched to a gene. The CDR3 has 17 residues. In DNA form, the CDR3 reads TGCGCCAGCAGCCTTGGACTAGCGGGAGGGCCGGCAGATACGCAGTATTTT. This sequence encodes CASSLGLAGGPADTQYF.

This chain links TRBV4-3 with TRBJ1-5, with D uncertain. The V end lost 0 bases, the J end lost 7 bases, and 7 bases lay between the germline ends. The CDR3 is 13 residues long. Germline V gene sequence: CDR1 LGHNA, CDR2 YSLEER. CDR3: CASSQDYRQPQHF. The CDR3 DNA reads TGCGCCAGCAGCCAAGATTATCGGCAGCCCCAGCATTTT.